A single sample is the source of the 3 T cell receptor beta chains below, sequenced in a study of shared clonotypes between healthy human individuals. TCRdb's table, derived via immunoSEQ multiplex PCR, lists solely in-frame clones and lacks some. This table has approximately 2.4 million clones, 90% to 96% appearing once. Sequencing used naive CD4+ T cells sorted from blood. Subset: CD45RA+ positively selected. These receptors were taken from a man between 18 and 35 years old in good health.

V gene TRBV28 combines with J gene TRBJ2-7; D gene uncertain. The V end was cut by 7 bases, the J end by 0 bases, with 10 bases between. This CDR3 has 13 residues. Germline V gives CDR1 MDHEN, CDR2 SYDVKM. CDR3 in amino acids: CASTSSSSYEQYF. The CDR3 DNA is TGTGCCAGCACCAGCTCTAGCTCCTACGAGCAGTACTTC.

V is TRBV5-1 and J is TRBJ2-3, with 11 bases matching TRBD2. The junction had 1 base not matched to a gene; V was cut back by 3 bases and J by 4 bases. CDR3 length equals 14 residues. Germline CDR1 and CDR2: SGHRS and YFSETQ. This chain's CDR3 is CASSSTSGADTQYF. The CDR3 DNA reads as TGCGCCAGCAGCTCGACTAGCGGGGCAGATACGCAGTATTTT. The whole variable domain, remainder taken from reference TRBV5-1 and TRBJ2-3, is KAGVTQTPRYLIKTRGQQVTLSCSPISGHRSVSWYQQTPGQGLQFLFEYFSETQRNKGNFPGRFSGRQFSNSRSEMNVSTLELGDSALYLCASSSTSGADTQYFGPGTRLTVL.

The rearrangement joins TRBV6-6 to TRBJ2-7; 13 bases map to TRBD2. The CDR3 has 15 residues. V dropped 6 bases and J dropped 3; count of bases not matched to a gene: 5. Germline CDR1 is MNHNY and CDR2 is SVGAGI (reference sequence). The DNA of the CDR3 is TGTGCCAGCAGCCGAGGGACTAGCGGGATCTACGAGCAGTACTTC. It specifies CASSRGTSGIYEQYF.